The 27 T cell receptor beta chains presented below share a single source sample, sequenced in a study of graft-versus-host responses after intestinal transplantation. Antigen specificity for these receptors is unknown. The repertoire was sequenced with immunoSEQ multiplex PCR; TCRdb's copy has only in-frame clones and lacks some. Of about 92,000 clones in the sample, approximately 90% are singletons; the top ten hold roughly 6%. The sample here was unstimulated CD8+ T cells sorted from spleen or lymph node cells, taken before intestinal transplant. The origin of the receptors is a human donor who received an intestinal transplant.

The J gene is TRBJ2-7, the V gene TRBV7-9; tentative D call: TRBD2 (6 bases). Looked up from germline, CDR1 is SEHNR and CDR2 is FQNEAQ (reference sequence). This CDR3 comprises 13 residues. Trimming pared 5 bases from V and 7 bases from J, leaving 15 bases between. CDR3: CASSNPGTPEQYF. CDR3 nucleotides: TGTGCCAGCAGCAACCCCGGGACTCCTGAGCAGTACTTC.

The chain combines TRBV19 with TRBJ1-1; D call uncertain. There are 11 residues in the CDR3. V gave up 3 bases and J gave up 5 bases, with 4 bases separating them. Germline V lookup: CDR1 LNHDA, CDR2 SQIVND (reference sequence). CDR3 in DNA: TGTGCCAGTAGTATGGAGACTGAAGCTTTCTTT. It encodes CASSMETEAFF.

The chain uses TRBV18 and TRBJ2-3, with 14 bases fitting TRBD2. CDR3 length: 17 residues. J was trimmed by 3 bases and V by 8 bases; bases with no gene match: 10. Germline V gene data show CDR1 as KGHSH and CDR2 as LQKENI. The CDR3 protein is CASHGTSGSSFTDTQYF. As DNA, the CDR3 is TGTGCCAGCCACGGGACTAGCGGGAGTTCTTTTACAGATACGCAGTATTTT.

This clone was seen a single time. The rearrangement uses TRBV6-5 and TRBJ2-7; a possible D gene is TRBD2 (5 bases). From germline, CDR1 is MNHEY and CDR2 SVGAGI. The CDR3 is 15 residues long. V was shortened by 6 bases and J by 0 bases, with 15 bases between the two germline ends. The DNA for the CDR3 is TGTGCCAGCAGCTCGGAGGTGTCTTCCTCCTACGAGCAGTACTTC. As protein: CASSSEVSSSYEQYF.

CDR3 sequence reads: CASSPWGGNSPLHF. The DNA for the CDR3 is TGTGCCAGCAGTCCCTGGGGTGGGAATTCACCCCTCCACTTT. V is TRBV6-5 and J is TRBJ1-6; no clear D. V was pared by 5 bases and J by 7 bases, with 12 bases between. Germline values: CDR1 MNHEY, CDR2 SVGAGI. The CDR3 has 14 amino acids.

The chain couples TRBV5-1 to TRBJ1-2, with D tentatively TRBD1 (6 bases). This CDR3 has 15 amino acids. Trimming took off 0 bases at V and 3 bases at J, with 12 bases between the two ends. Germline assignment: CDR1 SGHRS and CDR2 YFSETQ. CDR3 sequence reads: CASSLEAGAYYGYTF. In DNA, the CDR3 is TGCGCCAGCAGCTTGGAGGCGGGGGCTTACTATGGCTACACCTTC.

The chain is built from TRBV7-6 and TRBJ2-7; possible D gene TRBD2, 6 bases. Germline loops: CDR1 SGHVS, CDR2 FNYEAQ. The length of the CDR3 is 17 residues. The ends were cut back, 3 bases at V and 3 bases at J, with 21 bases in the middle. CDR3 residues: CASSFALQTGGDYEQYF. The CDR3 nucleotides read TGTGCCAGCAGCTTTGCTCTCCAGACGGGCGGGGACTACGAGCAGTACTTC.

Only a few counts were recorded for this clone. This chain connects TRBV4-1 to TRBJ2-7; TRBD1 or TRBD2 may be the D gene (6 bases each). V dropped 0 bases and J dropped 3 bases, with 21 bases sitting between them. This CDR3 region has 18 residues. Germline V lookup: CDR1 MGHRA, CDR2 YSYEKL. The CDR3 loop reads CASSQEEGEILHFYEQYF. CDR3 coding DNA: TGCGCCAGCAGCCAAGAGGAGGGGGAGATACTCCATTTCTACGAGCAGTACTTC.

The chain couples TRBV7-9 to TRBJ2-1; 8 bases line up with TRBD1. This CDR3 comprises 14 residues. The germline V gene encodes CDR1 SEHNR and CDR2 FQNEAQ (reference sequence). V shed 8 bases, J shed 6 bases, and the junction held 9 bases outside the gene matches. CDR3 loop: CASHIPDRVNEQFF. The CDR3 nucleotides are TGTGCCAGCCACATACCGGACAGGGTCAATGAGCAGTTCTTC.

This clone is a singleton in its sample. The chain links TRBV13 to TRBJ2-1, with 7 bases identical to TRBD1. CDR1 is PRHDT, CDR2 FYEKMQ, per germline (reference sequence). The CDR3 is 14 residues long. The trim removed 3 bases at V and 9 bases at J, leaving 8 bases unmatched. The CDR3 bases are TGTGCCAGCAGCTTTACGACAGGGTTCGGTGAGCAGTTCTTC. It specifies CASSFTTGFGEQFF.

The V call is TRBV6-1, the J call TRBJ2-7; a possible D gene is TRBD1 (5 bases). CDR3 size: 14 residues. Germline CDR1 is MNHNS and CDR2 is SASEGT. Between the trimmed V and J ends, which lost 5 bases and 2 bases, there was a span of 13 bases. In DNA, the CDR3 is TGTGCCAGCAGTACCTCGACAGATACCTACGAGCAGTACTTC. Translating gives CASSTSTDTYEQYF.

The chain links TRBV9 to TRBJ2-3; 10 bases map to TRBD2. The germline CDR1 and CDR2 sequences are SGDLS and YYNGEE. Trimming at V came to 0 bases and at J to 0 bases, leaving 10 bases not matched to a gene. The CDR3 has 19 residues. DNA of the CDR3: TGTGCCAGCAGCGTAGATAGAGCGGGGGGGAGCCCTAGCACAGATACGCAGTATTTT. As protein: CASSVDRAGGSPSTDTQYF.

The chain links TRBV6-1 to TRBJ2-3, with D perhaps TRBD1 (5 bases). The CDR3 has 12 amino acids. V lost 3 bases, J lost 7 bases, and 8 bases lay in between. The germline V gene has CDR1 MNHNS and CDR2 SASEGT. DNA for the CDR3: TGTGCCAGCAGTGATTCAGGGAATACGCAGTATTTT. Translation gives CASSDSGNTQYF.

This clone has a single count. This rearrangement joins TRBV5-6 to TRBJ1-1; maybe TRBD1 (5 bases). CDR1 and CDR2 (germline): SGHDT, YYEEEE. Trimming cost V 0 bases and J 3 bases, with 9 bases left between them. CDR3 size: 14 residues. CDR3 amino acids: CASSLAGYHTEAFF. DNA of the CDR3: TGTGCCAGCAGCTTGGCAGGGTATCACACTGAAGCTTTCTTT.

The sample holds a few counts of this clone. The chain uses TRBV6-1 and TRBJ2-1, with no clear D. Trimming took 0 bases from V and 4 from J, leaving 10 bases between them. Germline-derived CDR1 and CDR2 are MNHNS and SASEGT. This CDR3 has 15 amino acids. The CDR3 DNA follows: TGTGCCAGCAGTGAAGCAGAATCGCCGTACAATGAGCAGTTCTTC. It encodes CASSEAESPYNEQFF.

V usage is TRBV30 and J usage is TRBJ1-6; 9 nucleotides match TRBD1. The germline CDR1 and CDR2 sequences are GTSNPN and SVGIG (reference sequence). Trimming at V came to 3 bases and at J to 3 bases, leaving 12 bases not matched to a gene. The CDR3 length is 18 residues. The CDR3, as DNA: TGTGCCTGGAGCCGGGGACAGGGAGAGGGTGACTATAATTCACCCCTCCACTTT. It translates to CAWSRGQGEGDYNSPLHF.

This clone is labeled medium-sized (0.01 to 0.1%). This chain links TRBV6-5 with TRBJ1-2, with 7 bases that match TRBD1. The junction had 8 bases not matched to a gene; V was cut back by 0 bases and J by 4 bases. This CDR3 is built from 16 residues. Germline CDR1 reads MNHEY; CDR2 reads SVGAGI. This chain's CDR3 is CASSYSSTGRVYGYTF. CDR3 bases: TGTGCCAGCAGTTACTCCTCGACAGGGAGGGTCTATGGCTACACCTTC.

The chain has TRBV11-2 and TRBJ1-1; no firm D call. V lost 1 base and J 3 bases, leaving 9 bases between the germline ends. Looked up from germline, CDR1 is SGHAT and CDR2 is FQNNGV. The CDR3 covers 14 residues. The CDR3 region has the DNA TGTGCCAGCAGCTTAGGGCAGCTGTACACTGAAGCTTTCTTT. Residues: CASSLGQLYTEAFF. The full variable domain, with the rest looked up from reference TRBV11-2 and TRBJ1-1, is EAGVAQSPRYKIIEKRQSVAFWCNPISGHATLYWYQQILGQGPKLLIQFQNNGVVDDSQLPKDRFSAERLKGVDSTLKIQPAKLEDSAVYLCASSLGQLYTEAFFGQGTRLTVV.

V usage is TRBV10-3 and J usage is TRBJ1-5; D may be TRBD1 (5 bases). V was pared by 0 bases and J by 6 bases, with 12 bases between. Germline values: CDR1 ENHRY, CDR2 SYGVKD. The CDR3 has 15 residues. Here the CDR3 DNA reads TGTGCCATCAGTGAGTCGGTAGGGGAAGGTCAGCCCCAGCATTTT. Residues: CAISESVGEGQPQHF.

The rearrangement joins TRBV15 to TRBJ2-7, with TRBD2 matching over 14 bases. Trimming at V came to 4 bases and at J to 6 bases, leaving 8 bases not matched to a gene. This CDR3 has 16 residues. CDR1 LNHNV and CDR2 YYDKDF come from the germline V gene (reference sequence). The CDR3 loop is CATSTEGLAGGFEQYF. The CDR3 DNA is TGTGCCACCAGCACGGAAGGACTAGCGGGAGGTTTCGAGCAGTACTTC.

This clone appeared once. The chain employs TRBV6-5 and TRBJ1-2; 8 nucleotides line up with TRBD1. The germline V gene has CDR1 MNHEY and CDR2 SVGAGI. J lost 8 bases, V lost 2 bases, and 4 bases had no gene match. The length of the CDR3 is 13 residues. DNA for the CDR3: TGTGCCAGCAGTTACGACAGGGGCAACGGCTACACCTTC. Translation gives CASSYDRGNGYTF.

This clone was detected only once. The chain uses TRBV11-3 and TRBJ2-5; tentatively, D is TRBD1 (5 bases). CDR1 is SGHNT, CDR2 YENEEA, per germline. CDR3 size: 15 residues. The V gene lost 4 bases and the J gene lost 1 base, with 13 bases spanning the gap. Written as DNA, the CDR3 is TGTGCCAGCAGCTCGTCAGGGTTGCGCCAAGAGACCCAGTACTTC. Residues: CASSSSGLRQETQYF. Full variable domain (outside the CDR3, taken from reference TRBV11-3 and TRBJ2-5): EAGVVQSPRYKIIEKKQPVAFWCNPISGHNTLYWYLQNLGQGPELLIRYENEEAVDDSQLPKDRFSAERLKGVDSTLKIQPAELGDSAVYLCASSSSGLRQETQYFGPGTRLLVL.

The chain uses TRBV28 and TRBJ2-1, with TRBD2 matching over 8 bases. Germline V gene sequence: CDR1 MDHEN, CDR2 SYDVKM. The V segment lost 2 bases and the J segment 2 bases; nucleotides outside the gene matches: 8. The CDR3 extends over 17 amino acids. The CDR3 protein is CASSLRRLAGTYNEQFF. The CDR3 DNA reads as TGTGCCAGCAGTTTAAGGAGATTAGCGGGAACCTACAATGAGCAGTTCTTC. Complete variable domain (other parts from reference TRBV28 and TRBJ2-1): DVKVTQSSRYLVKRTGEKVFLECVQDMDHENMFWYRQDPGLGLRLIYFSYDVKMKEKGDIPEGYSVSREKKERFSLILESASTNQTSMYLCASSLRRLAGTYNEQFFGPGTRLTVL.

The CDR3 sequence is CASSLGTGVWSTDTQYF. The CDR3 region has the DNA TGTGCCAGCAGCTTAGGGACAGGGGTTTGGAGCACAGATACGCAGTATTTT. This rearrangement joins TRBV11-2 to TRBJ2-3, with 9 bases matching TRBD1. Germline CDR1 SGHAT, CDR2 FQNNGV. The CDR3 contains 17 residues. With 1 base clipped from V and 0 bases from J, the junction kept 5 bases outside the gene matches.

This chain uses TRBV10-2 with TRBJ1-5; D unresolved. The ends were cut back, 3 bases at V and 8 bases at J, with 11 bases in the middle. The CDR3 spans 13 residues. Germline CDR1 and CDR2: WSHSY and SAAADI. The CDR3 loop is CASSEYLREPQHF. The CDR3 DNA is TGCGCCAGCAGTGAATATCTGAGGGAGCCCCAGCATTTT.

The chain couples TRBV5-6 to TRBJ1-2; no clear D. Germline V gives CDR1 SGHDT, CDR2 YYEEEE. There are 13 residues in the CDR3. Trimming pared 0 bases from V and 4 bases from J, leaving 7 bases between. The CDR3 bases are TGTGCCAGCAGCTTGGTACGGTCCTATGGCTACACCTTC. Translating it yields CASSLVRSYGYTF.

The rearrangement links TRBV19 to TRBJ1-1; D not certain. This CDR3 contains 13 residues. Germline CDR1 LNHDA, CDR2 SQIVND (reference sequence). V was trimmed by 2 bases and J by 3 bases, leaving 7 bases between them. The DNA of the CDR3 is TGTGCCAGTAGTATATCGGGCGACACTGAAGCTTTCTTT. Protein sequence: CASSISGDTEAFF.